These 9 T cell receptor beta chains came from one sample sequenced in a study of T cell clonotyping in hematopoietic cell transplantation. Profiling relied on immunoSEQ multiplex PCR, and the TCRdb table lists in-frame clones only, not all of them. The sample contains 10,000 to 15,000 clones, approximately 90% of which appear only once. Input material: peripheral blood mononuclear cells. The receptors were gathered from a man aged 30 to 39 in good health. Some clones in this sample may be carry-over from other donors' samples.

The chain employs TRBV29-1 and TRBJ1-1; 8 bases line up with TRBD1. V trimming: 7 bases; J trimming: 0 bases; junction bases outside the gene matches: 1. The CDR3 runs 12 residues. Germline CDR1 reads SQVTM; CDR2 reads ANQGSEA. DNA for the CDR3: TGCAGCGGGGGACAGGTGAACACTGAAGCTTTCTTT. It specifies CSGGQVNTEAFF.

The chain carries TRBV2 and TRBJ2-7; D possibly corresponds to TRBD1 (5 bases). Per germline, CDR1 SNHLY and CDR2 FYNNEI. V was trimmed by 8 bases and J by 2 bases, leaving 13 bases between them. There are 13 residues in the CDR3. CDR3 nucleotides: TGTGCCAGCGAGGCAGGCAGGGCCTACGAGCAGTACTTC. Protein product: CASEAGRAYEQYF. Complete variable domain (other parts from reference TRBV2 and TRBJ2-7): EPEVTQTPSHQVTQMGQEVILRCVPISNHLYFYWYRQILGQKVEFLVSFYNNEISEKSEIFDDQFSVERPDGSNFTLKIRSTKLEDSAMYFCASEAGRAYEQYFGPGTRLTVT.

The chain is built from TRBV5-6 and TRBJ1-2, with a tentative D call TRBD1 (6 bases). This CDR3 is 14 amino acids long. Trimming took off 0 bases at V and 8 bases at J, with 14 bases between the two ends. From germline, CDR1 is SGHDT and CDR2 YYEEEE. The CDR3 DNA is TGTGCCAGCAGCTTGGGACCCTCGGGACAAGGCTACACCTTC. Amino acids: CASSLGPSGQGYTF.

This rearrangement joins TRBV2 to TRBJ1-5, with TRBD1 as a possible D gene (5 bases). This CDR3 comprises 12 residues. Germline assignment: CDR1 SNHLY and CDR2 FYNNEI. The V gene lost 7 bases and the J gene lost 9 bases, with 13 bases spanning the gap. The CDR3 reads CASNPGRGPQHF. In nucleotides, the CDR3 is TGTGCCAGCAACCCGGGGAGGGGGCCCCAGCATTTT.

The V gene is TRBV19, the J gene TRBJ2-7; 10 nucleotides match TRBD2. V shed 3 bases, J shed 1 base, and the junction held 9 bases outside the gene matches. The germline V gene has CDR1 LNHDA and CDR2 SQIVND (reference sequence). The CDR3 runs 17 residues. The CDR3 sequence: CASSIFATSGQSYEQYF. The DNA of the CDR3 is TGTGCCAGTAGTATTTTTGCGACTAGCGGGCAATCCTACGAGCAGTACTTC.

The chain links TRBV9 to TRBJ2-7, with D perhaps TRBD2 (5 bases). Germline V CDR1 and CDR2: SGDLS, YYNGEE. V gave up 0 bases and J gave up 2 bases, with 12 bases separating them. The CDR3 totals 15 residues. The CDR3 bases are TGTGCCAGCAGCGTAGCCCCGACCGGGACCTACGAGCAGTACTTC. This encodes CASSVAPTGTYEQYF.

The chain couples TRBV20-1 to TRBJ2-3; no clear D. Germline V gene lookup returns CDR1 DFQATT and CDR2 SNEGSKA (reference sequence). Trimming left V 4 bases short and J 5 bases short, with 7 bases between. The CDR3 extends over 11 amino acids. The CDR3 region is CSATPRDTQYF. DNA of the CDR3: TGCAGTGCTACCCCACGAGATACGCAGTATTTT.

The chain links TRBV2 to TRBJ2-5; 9 positions match TRBD1. Trimming at V came to 4 bases and at J to 4 bases, leaving 4 bases not matched to a gene. The CDR3 spans 14 residues. Germline V CDR1 and CDR2: SNHLY, FYNNEI. CDR3 sequence (DNA): TGTGCCAGCAGTGGGAGGACAGGGGTAGAGACCCAGTACTTC. Its protein is CASSGRTGVETQYF.

V and J are TRBV6-1 and TRBJ1-2; D ambiguous. CDR3 length equals 14 residues. Germline V gene lookup returns CDR1 MNHNS and CDR2 SASEGT. Trimming shortened V by 6 bases and J by 7 bases, and 18 bases separated the two germline ends. This CDR3 reads CASSRPTVPPGYTF. CDR3 DNA sequence: TGTGCCAGCAGCCGACCTACAGTCCCCCCTGGCTACACCTTC.